This record looks at one T cell receptor (beta chain) sequence and its context. Its cognate antigen is unknown. Full-length variable regions came from constant-region reverse primers plus semi-nested Nested Universal Primer A PCR. TCRdb ran MiXCR on the 5' RACE reads and lists one entry per CDR3 protein. The repertoire holds 10,000 to 14,000 distinct CDR3 sequences, with around 49% as singletons. Study outcomes and limitations: Tumor Treg TCRs overlapped most with tumor naive CD4+ cells. Tumor memory CD4+ T cell TCR gene usage clustered with blood and lymph node memory CD4+ cells and lymph node naive CD4+ cells. The larger cohort examined one V-J beta rearrangement, not whole repertoires.

Trimming cost V 6 bases and J 4 bases, with 27 bases left between them. The germline CDR1 and CDR2 sequences are MGHDK and SYGVNS. The CDR3 sequence is 18 residues long. Sequenced input: tumor-infiltrating naive CD4+ T cells sorted from the breast tumor. As for subset: naive CD4+ T cells, CD4+CD45RA+CD25-. This rearrangement joins TRBV25-1 to TRBJ1-2; D is uncertain. This clonotype originated in a female donor with breast cancer. The CDR3 DNA sequence: TGTGCCAGCAGCCCCTTGAATCCCACCAGGAGTTTGGGCTATGGCTACACCTTC. Encoded protein: CASSPLNPTRSLGYGYTF.